Listed here is a single T cell receptor beta chain. Its antigen is not known. The data are from a study of T cell responses to AZD1222 COVID-19 vaccine. Whole-study findings and limits: CD4 TCRs associated with vaccination spanned spike, dominating at 160-218 and 743-854. Females outnumbered males among donors, who were mostly white British; clonal diversity was possibly underestimated. Regions left unmutated in variants are reportedly the target of nearly half of spike-specific TCRs.

Germline CDR1 reads DFQATT; CDR2 reads SNEGSKA (reference sequence). The CDR3 consists of 14 residues. V gave up 3 bases and J gave up 0 bases, with 11 bases separating them. Profiling relied on immunoSEQ multiplex PCR, and the TCRdb table lists in-frame clones only, not all of them. The sample has about 86,000 clones; 88% are singletons. J is TRBJ1-1 and V is TRBV20-1; D is unresolved. This receptor was obtained from an adult who received the AZD1222 COVID-19 vaccine. The specimen was peripheral blood, collected 28 days after the second AZD1222 dose. The CDR3 DNA follows: TGCAGTGCTAGTTTCACAGAAATGAACACTGAAGCTTTCTTT. Residues: CSASFTEMNTEAFF.